The text below deals with one T cell receptor (beta chain). Its antigen remains unknown. This specimen belongs to a study of shared clonotypes between healthy human individuals. Over several immunoSEQ plates, each subset's genomic DNA was distributed in even portions. Generated by immunoSEQ multiplex PCR, the TCRdb table keeps only in-frame clones and is missing some. The sample holds more than 900,000 clones, around three quarters seen once. The germline V and J ends were trimmed by 5 bases and 0 bases, with 12 bases remaining between them. The CDR3 spans 15 residues. The germline V gene has CDR1 SGHAT and CDR2 FQNNGV. Study results and limitations: Blood was the sole source, and tissue repertoires probably differ.

The TCR sequence derives from a man younger than 30 in good health. Some clones in this sample may be carry-over from other donors' samples. The material sequenced was memory CD4+ T cells from PBMCs. The subset denotes: CD45RA-negative fraction. This chain joins TRBV11-2 and TRBJ2-3; D remains unclear. The CDR3 is CASSPWGTSTDTQYF. The CDR3 DNA is TGTGCCAGCAGCCCGTGGGGTACTAGCACAGATACGCAGTATTTT.